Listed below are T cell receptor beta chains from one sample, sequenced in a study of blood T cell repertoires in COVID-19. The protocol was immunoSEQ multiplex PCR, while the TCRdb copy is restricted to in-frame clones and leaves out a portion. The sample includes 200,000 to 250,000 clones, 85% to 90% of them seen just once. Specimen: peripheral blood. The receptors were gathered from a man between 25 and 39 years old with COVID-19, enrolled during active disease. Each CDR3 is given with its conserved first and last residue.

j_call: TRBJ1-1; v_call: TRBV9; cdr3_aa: CASSGLGQPKLEAFF
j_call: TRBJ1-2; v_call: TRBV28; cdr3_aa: CASSSTGHTNYGYTF
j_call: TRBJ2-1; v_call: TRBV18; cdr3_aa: CASSPPAGGPSDEQFF
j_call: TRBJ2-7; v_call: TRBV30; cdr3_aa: CAWSRDRGAYEQYF
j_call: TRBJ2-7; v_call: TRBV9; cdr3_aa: CASSVSGITYEQYF
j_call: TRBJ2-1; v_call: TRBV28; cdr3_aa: CASSRRVAGGYNEQFF
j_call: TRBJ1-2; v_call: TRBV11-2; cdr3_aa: CASSSRTGIYGYTF
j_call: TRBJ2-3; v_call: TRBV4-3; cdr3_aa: CASSQDLARITDTQYF
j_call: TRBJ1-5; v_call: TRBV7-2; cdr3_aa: CASSSGQGSTGQPQHF
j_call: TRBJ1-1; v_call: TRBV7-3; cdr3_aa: CASSSGHPSTEAFF
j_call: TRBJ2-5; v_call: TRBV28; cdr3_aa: CASSLGSRTYSQETQYF
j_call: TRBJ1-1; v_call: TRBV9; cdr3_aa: CASSVQGASTEAFF